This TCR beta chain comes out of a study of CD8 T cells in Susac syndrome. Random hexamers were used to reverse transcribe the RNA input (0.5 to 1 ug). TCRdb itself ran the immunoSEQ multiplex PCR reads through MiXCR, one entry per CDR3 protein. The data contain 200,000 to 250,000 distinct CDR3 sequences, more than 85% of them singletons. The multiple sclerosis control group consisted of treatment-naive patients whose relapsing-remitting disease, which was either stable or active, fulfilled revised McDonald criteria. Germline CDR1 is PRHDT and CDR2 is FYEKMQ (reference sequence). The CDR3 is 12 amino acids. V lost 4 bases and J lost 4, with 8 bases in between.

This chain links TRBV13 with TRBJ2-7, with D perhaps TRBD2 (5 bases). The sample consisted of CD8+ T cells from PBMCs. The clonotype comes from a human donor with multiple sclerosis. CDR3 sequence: CASSSGKYEQYF. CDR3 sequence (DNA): TGTGCCAGCAGCTCGGGAAAGTACGAGCAGTACTTC.